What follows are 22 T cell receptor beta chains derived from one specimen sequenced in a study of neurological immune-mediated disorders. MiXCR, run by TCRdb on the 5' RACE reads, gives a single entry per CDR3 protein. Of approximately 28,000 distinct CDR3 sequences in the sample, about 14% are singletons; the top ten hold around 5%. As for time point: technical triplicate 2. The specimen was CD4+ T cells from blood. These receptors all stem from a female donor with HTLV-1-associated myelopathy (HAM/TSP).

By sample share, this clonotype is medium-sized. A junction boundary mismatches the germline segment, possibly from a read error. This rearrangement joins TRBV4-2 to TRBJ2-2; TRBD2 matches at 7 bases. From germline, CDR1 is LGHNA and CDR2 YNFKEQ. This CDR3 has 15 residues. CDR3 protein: CASSQERLAATGELF. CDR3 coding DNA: TGTGCCAGCAGCCAAGAGAGACTAGCTGCTACCGGGGAGCTGTTT.

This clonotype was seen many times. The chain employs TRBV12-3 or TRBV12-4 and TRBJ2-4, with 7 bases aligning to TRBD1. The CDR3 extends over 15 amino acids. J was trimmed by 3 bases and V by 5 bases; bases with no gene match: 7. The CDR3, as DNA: TGTGCCAGCAGTCCACAGGGGTGGGGCAAAAACATTCAGTACTTC. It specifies CASSPQGWGKNIQYF.

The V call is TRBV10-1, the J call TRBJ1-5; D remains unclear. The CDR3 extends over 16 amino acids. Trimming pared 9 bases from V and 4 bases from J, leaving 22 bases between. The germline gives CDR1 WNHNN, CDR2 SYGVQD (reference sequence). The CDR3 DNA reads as TGCGCCAGTATGGTCAATTCCCCCCCCGGGAATCAGCCCCAGCATTTT. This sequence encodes CASMVNSPPGNQPQHF.

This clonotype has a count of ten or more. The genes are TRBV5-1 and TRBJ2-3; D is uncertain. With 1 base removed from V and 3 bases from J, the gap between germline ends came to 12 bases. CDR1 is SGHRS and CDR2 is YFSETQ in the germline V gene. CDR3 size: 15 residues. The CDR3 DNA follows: TGCGCCAGCAGCTTGACGGTAGTAAGAACAGATACGCAGTATTTT. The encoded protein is CASSLTVVRTDTQYF.

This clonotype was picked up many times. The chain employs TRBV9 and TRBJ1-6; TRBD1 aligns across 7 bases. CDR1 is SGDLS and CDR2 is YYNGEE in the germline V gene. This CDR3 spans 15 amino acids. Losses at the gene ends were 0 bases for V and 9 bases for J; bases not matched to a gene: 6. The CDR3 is CASSVGLQGTSPLHF. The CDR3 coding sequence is TGTGCCAGCAGCGTAGGTCTACAGGGGACTTCACCCCTCCACTTT.

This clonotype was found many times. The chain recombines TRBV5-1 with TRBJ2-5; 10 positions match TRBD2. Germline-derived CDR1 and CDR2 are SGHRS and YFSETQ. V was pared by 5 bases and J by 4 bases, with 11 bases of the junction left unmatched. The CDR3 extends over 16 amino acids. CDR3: CASSPQAGGPLETQYF. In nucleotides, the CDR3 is TGCGCCAGCAGTCCTCAAGCGGGAGGGCCCTTAGAGACCCAGTACTTC.

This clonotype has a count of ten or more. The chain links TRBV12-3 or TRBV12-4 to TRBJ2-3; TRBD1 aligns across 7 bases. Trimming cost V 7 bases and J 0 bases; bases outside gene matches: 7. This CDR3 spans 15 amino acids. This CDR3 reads CASTLGQASTDTQYF. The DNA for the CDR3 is TGTGCCAGCACCCTTGGACAGGCTAGCACAGATACGCAGTATTTT.

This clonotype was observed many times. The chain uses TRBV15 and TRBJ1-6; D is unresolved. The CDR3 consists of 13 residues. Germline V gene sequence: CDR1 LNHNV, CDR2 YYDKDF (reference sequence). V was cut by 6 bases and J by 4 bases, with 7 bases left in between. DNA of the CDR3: TGTGCCACCAGGGCCAGATATAATTCACCCCTCCACTTT. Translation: CATRARYNSPLHF.

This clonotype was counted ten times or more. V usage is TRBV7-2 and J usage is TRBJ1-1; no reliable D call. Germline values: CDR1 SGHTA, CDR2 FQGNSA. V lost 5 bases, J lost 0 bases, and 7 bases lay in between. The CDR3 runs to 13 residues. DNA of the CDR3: TGTGCCAGCAGCCCCCATATGAACACTGAAGCTTTCTTT. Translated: CASSPHMNTEAFF.

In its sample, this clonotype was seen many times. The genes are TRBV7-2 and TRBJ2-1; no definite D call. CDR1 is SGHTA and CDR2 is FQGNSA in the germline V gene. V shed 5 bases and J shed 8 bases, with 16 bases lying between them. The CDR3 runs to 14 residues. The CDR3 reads CASSPEMSKDEQFF. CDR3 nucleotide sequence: TGTGCCAGCAGCCCCGAAATGTCAAAAGATGAGCAGTTCTTC.

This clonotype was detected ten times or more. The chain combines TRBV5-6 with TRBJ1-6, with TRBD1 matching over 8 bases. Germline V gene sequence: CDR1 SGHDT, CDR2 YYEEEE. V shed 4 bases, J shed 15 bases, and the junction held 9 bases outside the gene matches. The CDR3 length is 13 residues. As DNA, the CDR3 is TGTGCCAGCAGCCCCTGGGACAGGCCCTACCTCCACTTT. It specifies CASSPWDRPYLHF.

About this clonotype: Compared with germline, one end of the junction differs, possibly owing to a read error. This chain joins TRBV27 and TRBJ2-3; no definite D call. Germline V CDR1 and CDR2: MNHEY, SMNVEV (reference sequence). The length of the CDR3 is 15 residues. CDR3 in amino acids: CDSSSVLKSTDTQYF. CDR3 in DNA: TGTGACAGCAGTTCTGTACTGAAGAGCACAGATACGCAGTATTTT.

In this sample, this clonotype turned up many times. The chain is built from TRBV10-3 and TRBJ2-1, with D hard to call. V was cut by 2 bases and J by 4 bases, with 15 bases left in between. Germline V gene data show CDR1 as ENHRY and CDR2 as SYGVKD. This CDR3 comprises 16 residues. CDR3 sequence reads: CAISEIPAGLYNEQFF. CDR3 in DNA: TGTGCCATCAGTGAGATTCCCGCCGGGCTATACAATGAGCAGTTCTTC.

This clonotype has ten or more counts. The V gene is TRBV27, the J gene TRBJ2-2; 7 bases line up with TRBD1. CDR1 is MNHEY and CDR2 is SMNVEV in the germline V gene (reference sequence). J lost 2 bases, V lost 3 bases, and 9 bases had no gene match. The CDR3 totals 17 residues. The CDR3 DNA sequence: TGTGCCAGCAGTTTTAGGGCGACAGGGATAAACACCGGGGAGCTGTTTTTT. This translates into CASSFRATGINTGELFF.

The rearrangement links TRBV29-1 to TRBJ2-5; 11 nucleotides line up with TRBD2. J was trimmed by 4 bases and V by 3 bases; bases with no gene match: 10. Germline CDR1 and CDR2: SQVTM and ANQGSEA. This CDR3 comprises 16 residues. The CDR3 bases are TGCAGCGTTGAGGACAGACTAGCGGGGTTCTCAGAGACCCAGTACTTC. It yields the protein CSVEDRLAGFSETQYF.

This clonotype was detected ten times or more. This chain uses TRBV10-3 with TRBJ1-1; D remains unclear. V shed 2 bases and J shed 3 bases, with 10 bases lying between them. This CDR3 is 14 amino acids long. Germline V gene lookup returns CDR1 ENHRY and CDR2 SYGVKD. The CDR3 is CAISESGGDTEAFF. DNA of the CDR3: TGTGCCATCAGTGAGAGTGGAGGAGACACTGAAGCTTTCTTT.

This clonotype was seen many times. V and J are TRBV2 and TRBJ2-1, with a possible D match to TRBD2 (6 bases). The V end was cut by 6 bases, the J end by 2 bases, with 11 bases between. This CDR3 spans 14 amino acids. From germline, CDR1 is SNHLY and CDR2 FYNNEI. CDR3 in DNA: TGTGCCAGCAGATCTAGCGAGACCTACAATGAGCAGTTCTTC. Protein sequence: CASRSSETYNEQFF.

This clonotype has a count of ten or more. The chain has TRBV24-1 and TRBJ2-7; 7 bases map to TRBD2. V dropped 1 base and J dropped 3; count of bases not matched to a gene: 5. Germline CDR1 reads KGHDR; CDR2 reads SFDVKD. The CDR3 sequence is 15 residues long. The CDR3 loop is CATSDFRRGIYEQYF. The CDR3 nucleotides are TGTGCCACCAGTGATTTTAGGCGGGGGATCTACGAGCAGTACTTC.

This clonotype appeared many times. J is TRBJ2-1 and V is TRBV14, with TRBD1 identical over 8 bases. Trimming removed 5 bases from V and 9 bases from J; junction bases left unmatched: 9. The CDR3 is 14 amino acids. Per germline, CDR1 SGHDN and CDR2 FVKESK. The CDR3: CASSLRTGRGEQFF. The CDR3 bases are TGTGCCAGCAGCTTACGGACAGGGCGAGGTGAGCAGTTCTTC.

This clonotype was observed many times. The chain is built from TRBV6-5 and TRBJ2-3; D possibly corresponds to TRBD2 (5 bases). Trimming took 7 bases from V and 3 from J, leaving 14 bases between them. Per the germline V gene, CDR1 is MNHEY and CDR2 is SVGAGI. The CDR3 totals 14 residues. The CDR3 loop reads CASKTEGQTDTQYF. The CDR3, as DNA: TGTGCCAGCAAAACCGAGGGCCAAACAGATACGCAGTATTTT.

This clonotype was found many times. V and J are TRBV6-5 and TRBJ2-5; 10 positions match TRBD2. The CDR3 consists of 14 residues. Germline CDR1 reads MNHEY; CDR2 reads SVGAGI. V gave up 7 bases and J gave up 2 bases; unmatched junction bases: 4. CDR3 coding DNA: TGTGCCAGCAACCCTAGCGGGGGACAAGAGACCCAGTACTTC. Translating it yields CASNPSGGQETQYF.

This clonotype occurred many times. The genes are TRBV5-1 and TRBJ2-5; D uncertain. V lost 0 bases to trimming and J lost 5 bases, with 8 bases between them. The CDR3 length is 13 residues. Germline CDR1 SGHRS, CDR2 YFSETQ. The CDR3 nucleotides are TGCGCCAGCAGCTTGGAACTGATCGAGACCCAGTACTTC. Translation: CASSLELIETQYF.